This record concerns one TCR beta chain sequence. This record belongs to a study of CD8 T cells in Susac syndrome. Trimming cost V 4 bases and J 6 bases, with 13 bases left between them. The CDR3 loop spans 13 amino acids. A quantity of about 0.5 to 1 ug RNA underwent reverse transcription using random hexamers. It was immunoSEQ multiplex PCR that amplified TCR beta CDR3 across 54 Vbeta and 13 Jbeta. Each CDR3 protein gets one entry after TCRdb re-called the immunoSEQ multiplex PCR reads with MiXCR. The sample includes around 230,000 distinct CDR3 sequences, 90% to 96% seen only once; the top ten take 0.1%.

The sample was CD4+ T cells from PBMCs. The TCR was taken from a human donor with Susac syndrome. This chain joins TRBV12-3 or TRBV12-4 and TRBJ2-7, with a weak D call TRBD1 (8 bases). As DNA, the CDR3 is TGTGCCAGCAGTTCTTACAGGGGGGGCGAGCAGTACTTC. Its translation: CASSSYRGGEQYF.